Included here is one TCR beta chain sequence, with context. No antigen is known for it. The record originates from a study of T cells in localized non-small cell lung cancer. Findings and limits, study-wide: Owing to sequencing of a solitary tumor region, heterogeneity cannot be discounted. Tumor showed lower T cell clonality than uninvolved adjacent lung, where it was highest. Adjacent lung was found to contain a median approximately 60 of the top 100 tumor clones.

CDR3 size: 13 residues. Trimming shortened V by 0 bases and J by 11 bases, and 12 bases separated the two germline ends. Germline V gives CDR1 SGHDN, CDR2 FVKESK. Produced via immunoSEQ multiplex PCR; TCRdb's table is partial and in-frame only. The sample holds over 25,000 clones, around 73% seen once. The genes are TRBV14 and TRBJ2-3; perhaps TRBD2 as D (5 bases). Source: peripheral blood, taken before any cancer treatment. The receptor comes from a male donor at least 60 years old with stage II squamous cell lung carcinoma. This chain's CDR3 is CASSQDSTEGQYF. The CDR3 coding sequence is TGTGCCAGCAGCCAAGACAGTACCGAGGGGCAGTATTTT.